Listed below are T cell receptor beta chains from one sample, sequenced in a study of vaccination effects on CD4 cells after COVID-19. No antigens are known for them. Only in-frame clones appear in the TCRdb table, and some are missing; sequencing was by immunoSEQ multiplex PCR. This table holds roughly 52,000 clones, more than 60% found once. The source material was CD4+ T cells from PBMCs cultured with SARS-CoV-2 spike peptides, sampled before COVID-19 vaccination. The receptors derive from a human donor who received a COVID-19 vaccine. Both conserved end residues are part of each CDR3. The D gene is left open where the match is weak.

V gene: TRBV5-1; D gene: NA; CDR3 protein: CASSPSGLWTQYF
V gene: TRBV10-1; D gene: TRBD2; CDR3 protein: CASSEGLATYEQYF
V gene: TRBV7-9; D gene: NA; CDR3 protein: CASSLGLNGYTF
V gene: TRBV5-4; D gene: NA; CDR3 protein: CASSWGGVGNTIYF
V gene: TRBV19; D gene: NA; CDR3 protein: CASSRRLGYEQYF
V gene: TRBV5-1; D gene: TRBD1; CDR3 protein: CASSLAGDRVDEQYF
V gene: TRBV2; D gene: NA; CDR3 protein: CASSWGGLEQFF
V gene: TRBV3-1/TRBV3-2; D gene: TRBD1; CDR3 protein: CASSRQGTTEAFF
V gene: TRBV5-1; D gene: TRBD2; CDR3 protein: CASSLVLAGGIETQYF
V gene: TRBV19; D gene: TRBD1; CDR3 protein: CASSMGQGNVYEQYF
V gene: TRBV28; D gene: NA; CDR3 protein: CASSPPGGRGQYF
V gene: TRBV21-1; D gene: NA; CDR3 protein: CASTTHPGRSGEQFF
V gene: TRBV7-3; D gene: NA; CDR3 protein: CASSLRGGTNEKLFF
V gene: TRBV6-5; D gene: NA; CDR3 protein: CASSYGIQQGNYGYTF
V gene: TRBV4-2; D gene: NA; CDR3 protein: CASSQDRDSPLHF
V gene: TRBV4-1; D gene: TRBD2; CDR3 protein: CASSHLSGRAYNEQFF
V gene: TRBV7-2; D gene: NA; CDR3 protein: CASSRDADTQYF
V gene: TRBV5-1; D gene: NA; CDR3 protein: CASSLAPGDSYNEQFF
V gene: TRBV19; D gene: NA; CDR3 protein: CASSLISNQPQHF
V gene: TRBV5-1; D gene: NA; CDR3 protein: CASSPGHENYGYTF
V gene: TRBV7-2; D gene: NA; CDR3 protein: CASSPRLGGTDTQYF
V gene: TRBV6-5; D gene: TRBD1; CDR3 protein: CASTHRGQNTEAFF
V gene: TRBV21-1; D gene: NA; CDR3 protein: CASIEGRGRLANEKLFF
V gene: TRBV9; D gene: TRBD2; CDR3 protein: CASSVQLGLAGSTDTQYF
V gene: TRBV28; D gene: NA; CDR3 protein: CASSSGAYGYGYTF
V gene: TRBV4-1; D gene: TRBD2; CDR3 protein: CASSQEGGRAVGAFYNEQFF
V gene: TRBV20-1; D gene: NA; CDR3 protein: CSASASRNYEQYF
V gene: TRBV11-2; D gene: TRBD1; CDR3 protein: CASSHRGPSYEQYF
V gene: TRBV3-1/TRBV3-2; D gene: NA; CDR3 protein: CASSQFRSGGKNGGYTF
V gene: TRBV5-4; D gene: NA; CDR3 protein: CASSLEGWGENTEAFF
V gene: TRBV30; D gene: TRBD2; CDR3 protein: CAWSNGGGDTQYF
V gene: TRBV27; D gene: TRBD1; CDR3 protein: CASSFPGQGKQFF
V gene: TRBV19; D gene: TRBD2; CDR3 protein: CASSLQGLAGTLETQYF
V gene: TRBV7-9; D gene: NA; CDR3 protein: CASSRREANYGYTF
V gene: TRBV6-5; D gene: NA; CDR3 protein: CASSQGSNQPQHF
V gene: TRBV19; D gene: NA; CDR3 protein: CASSIVREQFKQFF
V gene: TRBV12-3/TRBV12-4; D gene: NA; CDR3 protein: CASTYTGNYGYTF
V gene: TRBV4-1; D gene: NA; CDR3 protein: CASSQGWGPGTGELFF
V gene: TRBV6-1; D gene: NA; CDR3 protein: CASSEGQGSGNTIYF
V gene: TRBV3-1/TRBV3-2; D gene: TRBD2; CDR3 protein: CASSQEGLAGGGTQYF
V gene: TRBV6-5; D gene: NA; CDR3 protein: CASSQLTGRAGELFF
V gene: TRBV7-9; D gene: TRBD1; CDR3 protein: CASNAGTASYEQYF
V gene: TRBV28; D gene: TRBD2; CDR3 protein: CASSSRLANIGNEQFF
V gene: TRBV6-6; D gene: NA; CDR3 protein: CATRGRGTGELFF
V gene: TRBV20-1; D gene: NA; CDR3 protein: CSANSGGGYTF